The clone carrying this TCR beta chain was detected ten times or more. This specimen comes from a study of response to subunit inactivated influenza vaccine. TCRdb independently ran MiXCR on the RT-PCR reads; one entry per CDR3 protein. Of 650,000 to 850,000 distinct CDR3 sequences listed, around 13% are singletons. CDR1 and CDR2 (germline): MDHEN, SYDVKM. V lost 4 bases and J lost 0; bases outside the gene matches: 16. The CDR3 totals 20 residues. Specimen: PBMCs from blood, collected 14 days before vaccination. The rearrangement joins TRBV28 to TRBJ1-3, with 9 bases lining up with TRBD1. The TCR originated in a man over 45 who received an inactivated influenza vaccine. CDR3 in amino acids: CASSSPAWDRELSSGNTIYF. Written as DNA, the CDR3 is TGTGCCAGCAGTTCCCCGGCCTGGGACAGGGAGCTTTCCTCTGGAAACACCATATATTTT.